This is a list of T cell receptor beta chains from one sample in a study of T-cell reconstitution after alpha-beta-depleted transplantation in children. Each CDR3 protein gets one entry after TCRdb re-called the PCR reads with MiXCR. The sample has 200,000 or so distinct CDR3 sequences, roughly 6.3% seen once; the top ten hold about 5%. The sequencing used PBMCs, collected before TCRalphabeta/CD19-depleted stem cell transplant. These receptors were collected from a girl under three years old with combined immunodeficiency, due to receive a stem cell transplant. The CDR3 runs from the conserved cysteine through the conserved F or W. The D gene is left open where the match is weak. A row's size may be missing; if present it is once, few, many or a size class.

d_call: -; j_call: TRBJ1-1; v_call: TRBV7-3; clone_size: many; cdr3_nt: TGTGCCAGCAGCTTACACGGAGATTGGGGGAACACTGAAGCTTTCTTT; cdr3_aa: CASSLHGDWGNTEAFF
d_call: TRBD1; j_call: TRBJ2-7; v_call: TRBV14; clone_size: many; cdr3_nt: TGTGCCAGCAGCCATGGGACAGGGGACTACGAGCAGTACTTC; cdr3_aa: CASSHGTGDYEQYF
d_call: TRBD2; j_call: TRBJ2-1; v_call: TRBV11-2; clone_size: few; cdr3_nt: TGTGCCAGCAGCTTATATAGCGGGGGAGGATATGAGCAGTTCTTC; cdr3_aa: CASSLYSGGGYEQFF
d_call: -; j_call: TRBJ2-3; v_call: TRBV12-3/TRBV12-4; clone_size: many; cdr3_nt: TGTGCCAGCAGTCGGACTAAAAGCACAGATACGCAGTATTTT; cdr3_aa: CASSRTKSTDTQYF
d_call: -; j_call: TRBJ1-6; v_call: TRBV25-1; clone_size: many; cdr3_nt: TGTGCCAGCAGTGAAACGGGATATAATTCACCCCTCCACTTT; cdr3_aa: CASSETGYNSPLHF
d_call: -; j_call: TRBJ1-5; v_call: TRBV29-1; clone_size: many; cdr3_nt: TGCAGCGTTGCAGGAGTGGATCAGCCCCAGCATTTT; cdr3_aa: CSVAGVDQPQHF
d_call: -; j_call: TRBJ2-3; v_call: TRBV19; clone_size: many; cdr3_nt: TGTGCCAGTAGTATTATACTGGGCGGGGTAGCTAGCACAGATACGCAGTATTTT; cdr3_aa: CASSIILGGVASTDTQYF
d_call: -; j_call: TRBJ2-7; v_call: TRBV18; clone_size: few; cdr3_nt: TGTGCCAGCTCACCACTCCCCCATTGGTCCTACGAGCAGTACTTC; cdr3_aa: CASSPLPHWSYEQYF
d_call: TRBD1; j_call: TRBJ2-3; v_call: TRBV12-3/TRBV12-4; clone_size: many; cdr3_nt: TGTGCCAGCAGTAGAGGGACAGGTGCGCAGTATTTT; cdr3_aa: CASSRGTGAQYF
d_call: -; j_call: TRBJ1-1; v_call: TRBV7-2; clone_size: many; cdr3_nt: TGTGCCAGCAGCTTAGGGAAGGGATTTTCGAACACTGAAGCTTTCTTT; cdr3_aa: CASSLGKGFSNTEAFF
d_call: -; j_call: TRBJ2-6; v_call: TRBV5-1; clone_size: -; cdr3_nt: TGCGCCAGCAGCTTGGATCTAGCTGGTGGGGCCAACGTCCTGACTTTC; cdr3_aa: CASSLDLAGGANVLTF
d_call: TRBD2; j_call: TRBJ2-1; v_call: TRBV7-2; clone_size: many; cdr3_nt: TGTGCCAGCAGCATAACGCTAGCGGGGGGATCCTACAATGAGCAGTTCTTC; cdr3_aa: CASSITLAGGSYNEQFF
d_call: -; j_call: TRBJ2-6; v_call: TRBV15; clone_size: many; cdr3_nt: TGTGCCACCAGCAGAGATCCGAAGCTTCATAGCTCTGGGGCCAACGTCCTGACTTTC; cdr3_aa: CATSRDPKLHSSGANVLTF
d_call: TRBD1; j_call: TRBJ2-2; v_call: TRBV15; clone_size: many; cdr3_nt: TGTGCCACCAGCACCCGACAGGGAAACACCGGGGAGCTGTTTTTT; cdr3_aa: CATSTRQGNTGELFF
d_call: TRBD1; j_call: TRBJ2-5; v_call: TRBV6-1; clone_size: many; cdr3_nt: TGTGCCAGCAACTCAGCACAGGGGCTGGAGACCCAGTACTTC; cdr3_aa: CASNSAQGLETQYF
d_call: TRBD1; j_call: TRBJ2-7; v_call: TRBV7-6; clone_size: many; cdr3_nt: TGTGCCAGCAGCTTCACAGGGGGGCTTGAGCAGTACTTC; cdr3_aa: CASSFTGGLEQYF
d_call: TRBD2; j_call: TRBJ2-5; v_call: TRBV28; clone_size: many; cdr3_nt: TGTGCCAGCAGTTTTTACGGGGAGGGCCCTAGGGAGACCCAGTACTTC; cdr3_aa: CASSFYGEGPRETQYF
d_call: -; j_call: TRBJ2-1; v_call: TRBV20-1; clone_size: many; cdr3_nt: TGCAGTGCTAGAGAGGGGGGTTTCGGGTACAATGAGCAGTTCTTC; cdr3_aa: CSAREGGFGYNEQFF
d_call: TRBD2; j_call: TRBJ2-7; v_call: TRBV28; clone_size: many; cdr3_nt: TGTGCCAGCAGTTTCGGGACTAGCGACCTGGGGCAGTACTTC; cdr3_aa: CASSFGTSDLGQYF
d_call: TRBD2; j_call: TRBJ2-1; v_call: TRBV19; clone_size: few; cdr3_nt: TGTGCCAGTAGTATAGGACTAGCCAATGAGCAGTTCTTC; cdr3_aa: CASSIGLANEQFF
d_call: -; j_call: TRBJ2-7; v_call: TRBV11-2; clone_size: many; cdr3_nt: TGTGCCAGCAGCCCTAGAGGGGGACGGTTGTGGGGACTATCGTACGAGCAGTACTTC; cdr3_aa: CASSPRGGRLWGLSYEQYF
d_call: TRBD2; j_call: TRBJ2-1; v_call: TRBV9; clone_size: many; cdr3_nt: TGTGCCAGCAGCGGGGGGCTAGCGGGCATCTACAATGAGCAGTTCTTC; cdr3_aa: CASSGGLAGIYNEQFF
d_call: -; j_call: TRBJ2-1; v_call: TRBV10-3; clone_size: many; cdr3_nt: TGTGCCATCAGTGAACCCGAAGATGAGCAGTTCTTC; cdr3_aa: CAISEPEDEQFF
d_call: -; j_call: TRBJ2-1; v_call: TRBV4-1; clone_size: many; cdr3_nt: TGCGCCAGCACAGGATTCAAAAGCTCCTACAATGAGCAGTTCTTC; cdr3_aa: CASTGFKSSYNEQFF
d_call: TRBD1; j_call: TRBJ1-4; v_call: TRBV4-1; clone_size: -; cdr3_nt: TGCGCCAGCAGCCAACCGTGGAGGGGGCCCCCTAATGAAAAACTGTTTTTT; cdr3_aa: CASSQPWRGPPNEKLFF
d_call: -; j_call: TRBJ2-3; v_call: TRBV4-2; clone_size: few; cdr3_nt: TGTGCCAGCAGCCAAGATCAGAACTTCGTGGGGGCTAACACAGATACGCAGTATTTT; cdr3_aa: CASSQDQNFVGANTDTQYF
d_call: -; j_call: TRBJ2-4; v_call: TRBV7-9; clone_size: many; cdr3_nt: TGTGCCAGCAGCTTAGCTGGCTGGGACATTCAGTACTTC; cdr3_aa: CASSLAGWDIQYF
d_call: TRBD2; j_call: TRBJ2-7; v_call: TRBV12-3/TRBV12-4; clone_size: many; cdr3_nt: TGTGCCAGCAGTCCTACCAGCGGGGGGCCCTACGAGCAGTACTTC; cdr3_aa: CASSPTSGGPYEQYF
d_call: TRBD1; j_call: TRBJ1-2; v_call: TRBV20-1; clone_size: -; cdr3_nt: TGCAGTGCCTCCGAAGGCGGGACAGGGTTTGGCTACACCTTC; cdr3_aa: CSASEGGTGFGYTF
d_call: TRBD2; j_call: TRBJ2-1; v_call: TRBV5-1; clone_size: many; cdr3_nt: TGCGCCAGCAGCTTGGGGGTCCCCGGGACTAGCCGGCACAATGAGCAGTTCTTC; cdr3_aa: CASSLGVPGTSRHNEQFF
d_call: TRBD1; j_call: TRBJ1-1; v_call: TRBV29-1; clone_size: many; cdr3_nt: TGCAGCGTTGTAGACAGGGGGCGATCGGGCTCTGAAGCTTTCTTT; cdr3_aa: CSVVDRGRSGSEAFF
d_call: -; j_call: TRBJ2-5; v_call: TRBV6-2/TRBV6-3; clone_size: -; cdr3_nt: TGTGCCAGCAGTTACTCTGCAATGCAGGGGCCCGGCGCCCCCTCGGAGACCCAGTACTTC; cdr3_aa: CASSYSAMQGPGAPSETQYF
d_call: -; j_call: TRBJ2-1; v_call: TRBV20-1; clone_size: many; cdr3_nt: TGCAGTGCCACAGGGCAGGGAGACTATGAGCAGTTCTTC; cdr3_aa: CSATGQGDYEQFF
d_call: -; j_call: TRBJ2-5; v_call: TRBV13; clone_size: few; cdr3_nt: TGTGCCAGCAGCTCAAGACCCCAAGAGACCCAGTACTTC; cdr3_aa: CASSSRPQETQYF
d_call: TRBD2; j_call: TRBJ2-1; v_call: TRBV2; clone_size: many; cdr3_nt: TGTGCCAGCAGTGAATGGGAGGGCCTAGAGAATGAGCAGTTCTTC; cdr3_aa: CASSEWEGLENEQFF
d_call: -; j_call: TRBJ2-1; v_call: TRBV5-1; clone_size: many; cdr3_nt: TGCGCCAGCAGCTCGAACCTCTACAATGAGCAGTTCTTC; cdr3_aa: CASSSNLYNEQFF
d_call: -; j_call: TRBJ2-2; v_call: TRBV6-1; clone_size: many; cdr3_nt: TGTGCCAGCAGCAACCAACCGCCAACGAACACCGGGGAGCTGTTTTTT; cdr3_aa: CASSNQPPTNTGELFF
d_call: -; j_call: TRBJ1-1; v_call: TRBV6-1; clone_size: few; cdr3_nt: TGTGCCAGCAGTCCCCTGGCTGGCGACACTGAAGCTTTCTTT; cdr3_aa: CASSPLAGDTEAFF
d_call: -; j_call: TRBJ2-2; v_call: TRBV20-1; clone_size: many; cdr3_nt: TGCAGTGCTAGAGTCACGGGGGAGCTGTTTTTT; cdr3_aa: CSARVTGELFF
d_call: -; j_call: TRBJ1-1; v_call: TRBV29-1; clone_size: many; cdr3_nt: TGCAGCGTTGACCGCGGGTCGTACACTGAAGCTTTCTTT; cdr3_aa: CSVDRGSYTEAFF
d_call: -; j_call: TRBJ2-2; v_call: TRBV20-1; clone_size: many; cdr3_nt: TGCAGTGCTAGAGACGCACCGGGACTCTTTAACACCGGGGAGCTGTTTTTT; cdr3_aa: CSARDAPGLFNTGELFF
d_call: TRBD2; j_call: TRBJ2-3; v_call: TRBV28; clone_size: many; cdr3_nt: TGTGCCAGCAGTTGGGGAAGTCAGCGGGAGGTAACAGATACGCAGTATTTT; cdr3_aa: CASSWGSQREVTDTQYF
d_call: -; j_call: TRBJ2-7; v_call: TRBV7-6; clone_size: -; cdr3_nt: TGTGCCAGCAGCTTAGGGGGTGGGAGCCACGAGCAGTACTTC; cdr3_aa: CASSLGGGSHEQYF
d_call: TRBD1; j_call: TRBJ2-3; v_call: TRBV5-5; clone_size: many; cdr3_nt: TGTGCCAGCAGCTTACTTTCCGGGACAGGGATCACAGATACGCAGTATTTT; cdr3_aa: CASSLLSGTGITDTQYF
d_call: -; j_call: TRBJ2-4; v_call: TRBV15; clone_size: many; cdr3_nt: TGTGCCACCAGCAGCATAGTAAAAAACATTCAGTACTTC; cdr3_aa: CATSSIVKNIQYF
d_call: TRBD1; j_call: TRBJ2-7; v_call: TRBV6-5; clone_size: many; cdr3_nt: TGTGCCAGCAGTTACTCGTGGACAGGGGGCGTCGAGCAGTACTTC; cdr3_aa: CASSYSWTGGVEQYF
d_call: TRBD2; j_call: TRBJ2-3; v_call: TRBV2; clone_size: -; cdr3_nt: TGTGCCAGTCCGGGACTAGCGGGAGGTAGTACAGATACGCAGTATTTT; cdr3_aa: CASPGLAGGSTDTQYF
d_call: TRBD2; j_call: TRBJ2-1; v_call: TRBV4-3; clone_size: many; cdr3_nt: TGCGCCAGCAGCCCAGGCGAGCGGGAGAGCTCCTACAATGAGCAGTTCTTC; cdr3_aa: CASSPGERESSYNEQFF
d_call: -; j_call: TRBJ2-1; v_call: TRBV4-3; clone_size: many; cdr3_nt: TGCGCCAGCAGCCAAGACCCGGTTTACAATGAGCAGTTCTTC; cdr3_aa: CASSQDPVYNEQFF
d_call: TRBD1; j_call: TRBJ2-5; v_call: TRBV13; clone_size: many; cdr3_nt: TGTGCCAGCAGCGACAGGGGGCCTGAGACCCAGTACTTC; cdr3_aa: CASSDRGPETQYF
d_call: -; j_call: TRBJ2-1; v_call: TRBV15; clone_size: many; cdr3_nt: TGTGCCACCAGCCAATACGGGAATGAGCAGTTCTTC; cdr3_aa: CATSQYGNEQFF
d_call: -; j_call: TRBJ1-2; v_call: TRBV25-1; clone_size: many; cdr3_nt: TGTGCCAGCGGCCCTGGGGGAGCAGGGGAAGGAAACTATGGCTACACCTTC; cdr3_aa: CASGPGGAGEGNYGYTF